The 30 T cell receptor beta chains listed next were all sequenced from one sample in a study of beta chain features in type 1 diabetes. TCRB transcripts that were expressed got sequenced, as all of the isolated RNA had been reverse transcribed. The method was immunoSEQ multiplex PCR; TCRdb's version includes in-frame clones alone and lacks a portion of them. Of over 350,000 clones in the sample, less than 15% were seen once. Sequenced input: naive CD4+ T cells from blood. Receptors originate from a woman under 30 in good health.

The chain couples TRBV29-1 to TRBJ1-1; the match to TRBD1 covers 11 bases. The CDR3 contains 13 residues. V was clipped by 7 bases and J by 4 bases; unmatched bases: 5. The V gene's germline CDR1 is SQVTM and CDR2 ANQGSEA. CDR3 in amino acids: CSGTGQGATEAFF. The CDR3 DNA reads as TGCAGCGGGACCGGACAGGGGGCCACTGAAGCTTTCTTT.

CDR3 in DNA: TGTGCCTGGAGTTGGAAGGGAGGCAGCAATCAGCCCCAGCATTTT. It codes for CAWSWKGGSNQPQHF. The V call is TRBV30, the J call TRBJ1-5; D unclear. V dropped 2 bases and J dropped 1 base, with 12 bases sitting between them. This CDR3 region has 15 residues. Per the germline V gene, CDR1 is GTSNPN and CDR2 is SVGIG (reference sequence).

This clone was counted a few times. The V and J genes are TRBV5-4 and TRBJ2-7; TRBD1 might be the D (5 bases). The V gene lost 0 bases and the J gene lost 3 bases, with 10 bases spanning the gap. There are 14 residues in the CDR3. Germline CDR1 is SGHNT and CDR2 is YYREEE (reference sequence). The CDR3, as DNA: TGTGCCAGCAGCTTGGCCACAGGAAACTACGAGCAGTACTTC. It specifies CASSLATGNYEQYF.

This clone turned up a few times. The same CDR3 can be traced to other DNA sequences in this sample. The rearrangement joins TRBV7-9 to TRBJ2-5; D unclear. The CDR3 sequence is 12 residues long. Looked up from germline, CDR1 is SEHNR and CDR2 is FQNEAQ (reference sequence). V lost 5 bases and J 5 bases, leaving 9 bases between the germline ends. The CDR3 sequence is CASSLSEETQYF. CDR3 bases: TGTGCCAGCAGCCTATCTGAGGAGACCCAGTACTTC.

This clone was counted a few times. J is TRBJ2-3 and V is TRBV19; 9 bases align to TRBD2. Per germline, CDR1 LNHDA and CDR2 SQIVND (reference sequence). The CDR3 is 15 residues long. With 5 bases clipped from V and 2 bases from J, the junction kept 5 bases outside the gene matches. The CDR3 bases are TGTGCCAGTAGTCCGATAGCGGGAGCCACAGATACGCAGTATTTT. Translating it yields CASSPIAGATDTQYF.

The J gene is TRBJ1-1, the V gene TRBV15; D not resolved. Germline values: CDR1 LNHNV, CDR2 YYDKDF (reference sequence). Deletions cut 10 bases from V and 10 bases from J, with 22 bases between. The CDR3 loop spans 13 amino acids. CDR3 sequence: CAITNRWGGPAFF. CDR3 in DNA: TGTGCCATCACCAACCGGTGGGGAGGTCCAGCTTTCTTT.

This clone was detected only a few times. The V gene is TRBV15, the J gene TRBJ1-4, with TRBD1 matching over 7 bases. The V gene's germline CDR1 is LNHNV and CDR2 YYDKDF (reference sequence). V dropped 4 bases and J dropped 0; count of bases not matched to a gene: 5. The CDR3 length is 16 residues. CDR3 amino acids: CATSKGTVATNEKLFF. DNA for the CDR3: TGTGCCACCAGCAAAGGGACAGTTGCAACTAATGAAAAACTGTTTTTT.

This clone was recorded a few times. The CDR3 region has the DNA TGTGCCAGCAGCCCCCAGACATTTGGGGCCAACGTCCTGACTTTC. Translated: CASSPQTFGANVLTF. The gene calls are TRBV4-2 and TRBJ2-6; D gene ambiguous. V was cut by 4 bases and J by 3 bases, with 10 bases left in between. The CDR3 runs 15 residues. Germline CDR1 reads LGHNA; CDR2 reads YNFKEQ.

In this sample, this clone turned up a few times. This chain connects TRBV9 to TRBJ2-1; perhaps TRBD2 as D (5 bases). The V gene's germline CDR1 is SGDLS and CDR2 YYNGEE. The V and J ends lost 3 bases and 3 bases respectively, with 13 bases between them. This CDR3 region has 15 residues. The CDR3 loop reads CASSEEVSHYNEQFF. DNA of the CDR3: TGTGCCAGCAGCGAGGAGGTCTCCCACTACAATGAGCAGTTCTTC.

This clone turned up a few times. This chain uses TRBV29-1 with TRBJ2-4; TRBD1 matches 7 bases. Germline-derived CDR1 and CDR2 are SQVTM and ANQGSEA. The CDR3 consists of 12 residues. The J segment lost 7 bases and the V segment lost 6 bases, leaving 6 bases of the junction unmatched. CDR3 protein: CSVAPQGNIQYF. The CDR3 nucleotides are TGCAGCGTGGCCCCACAGGGGAACATTCAGTACTTC.

This chain links TRBV5-1 with TRBJ2-7, with D perhaps TRBD2 (6 bases). Trimming took off 4 bases at V and 2 bases at J, with 13 bases between the two ends. CDR1 is SGHRS, CDR2 YFSETQ, per germline. The length of the CDR3 is 14 residues. CDR3 residues: CASSTGLDPYEQYF. The DNA of the CDR3 is TGCGCCAGCAGCACGGGACTCGACCCCTACGAGCAGTACTTC. The complete variable domain, with remaining parts taken from reference TRBV5-1 and TRBJ2-7, reads KAGVTQTPRYLIKTRGQQVTLSCSPISGHRSVSWYQQTPGQGLQFLFEYFSETQRNKGNFPGRFSGRQFSNSRSEMNVSTLELGDSALYLCASSTGLDPYEQYFGPGTRLTVT.

The J gene is TRBJ1-1, the V gene TRBV15, with D unclear. Deletions cut 1 base from V and 2 bases from J, with 8 bases between. The CDR3 sequence is 14 residues long. CDR1 and CDR2 (germline): LNHNV, YYDKDF (reference sequence). The CDR3 protein is CATSRGSGNTEAFF. CDR3 nucleotide sequence: TGTGCCACCAGCAGAGGATCGGGTAACACTGAAGCTTTCTTT.

This clone was found a few times. The sample contains more than one DNA sequence encoding this CDR3. The genes are TRBV18 and TRBJ2-7; D might be TRBD2 (6 bases). The ends were cut back, 3 bases at V and 2 bases at J, with 11 bases in the middle. Germline V gives CDR1 KGHSH, CDR2 LQKENI. This CDR3 has 14 amino acids. CDR3 in DNA: TGTGCCAGCTCACCGCCGGGACTTCCCTACGAGCAGTACTTC. It yields the protein CASSPPGLPYEQYF.

This chain connects TRBV7-8 to TRBJ2-2; D gene ambiguous. This CDR3 has 14 residues. CDR1 is SGHVS and CDR2 is FQNEAQ in the germline V gene. The V end was cut by 1 base, the J end by 7 bases, with 10 bases between. The CDR3 loop is CASSLEVRSGELFF. The CDR3 DNA sequence: TGTGCCAGCAGCTTAGAGGTTCGGAGCGGGGAGCTGTTTTTT.

Only a few counts were recorded for this clone. The genes are TRBV11-2 and TRBJ2-3; 7 bases are a match to TRBD1. Germline V gene sequence: CDR1 SGHAT, CDR2 FQNNGV. This CDR3 comprises 13 residues. The junction had 8 bases not matched to a gene; V was cut back by 5 bases and J by 9 bases. DNA of the CDR3: TGTGCCAGCAGCCCCCAGGGGGTTAGGACGCAGTATTTT. Protein sequence: CASSPQGVRTQYF.

Only a few counts were recorded for this clone. This sequence joins TRBV6-5 and TRBJ1-1; 7 bases agree with TRBD1. The CDR3 covers 15 residues. The germline CDR1 and CDR2 sequences are MNHEY and SVGAGI. Trimming removed 4 bases from V and 1 base from J; junction bases left unmatched: 6. CDR3 residues: CASSFFRTGNTEAFF. The DNA for the CDR3 is TGTGCCAGCAGTTTTTTCCGGACAGGGAACACTGAAGCTTTCTTT.

This clone was picked up a small number of times. V is TRBV6-1 and J is TRBJ2-7; D might be TRBD2 (5 bases). Germline values: CDR1 MNHNS, CDR2 SASEGT. CDR3 length: 12 amino acids. With 7 bases removed from V and 0 bases from J, the gap between germline ends came to 7 bases. CDR3 DNA: TGTGCCAGCACGGGGATCTCCTACGAGCAGTACTTC. This encodes CASTGISYEQYF.

V is TRBV7-2 and J is TRBJ2-3, with TRBD2 identical over 10 bases. With 4 bases clipped from V and 5 bases from J, the junction kept 9 bases outside the gene matches. The CDR3 runs to 16 residues. CDR1 SGHTA and CDR2 FQGNSA come from the germline V gene. The CDR3 nucleotides read TGTGCCAGCAGCTCCCCGGGGCTAGCGGGAGTAGATACGCAGTATTTT. Protein product: CASSSPGLAGVDTQYF.

The V and J genes are TRBV19 and TRBJ1-5, with D perhaps TRBD1 (5 bases). The CDR3 spans 13 residues. V lost 6 bases, J lost 0 bases, and 6 bases lay in between. The germline CDR1 and CDR2 sequences are LNHDA and SQIVND (reference sequence). The DNA of the CDR3 is TGTGCCAGTAGCGACAGTAGCAATCAGCCCCAGCATTTT. It specifies CASSDSSNQPQHF.

This clone has just a few counts. This chain connects TRBV5-4 to TRBJ2-5; 11 bases are a match to TRBD2. CDR3 length: 16 amino acids. The J segment lost 4 bases and the V segment lost 4 bases, leaving 9 bases of the junction unmatched. Germline CDR1 and CDR2: SGHNT and YYREEE (reference sequence). The CDR3 protein is CASSILLAGAPETQYF. The DNA of the CDR3 is TGTGCCAGCAGCATCCTACTAGCGGGAGCCCCAGAGACCCAGTACTTC.

In its sample, this clone was seen a few times. The genes are TRBV23-1 and TRBJ2-7; D uncertain. TRBV23-1 is flagged as an ORF with uncertain function. Trimming left V 2 bases short and J 6 bases short, with 5 bases between. This CDR3 spans 11 amino acids. CDR3 nucleotide sequence: TGCGCCAGCAGTCAAAGGAGCGAGCAGTACTTC. Its translation: CASSQRSEQYF.

The sample holds a few counts of this clone. The chain recombines TRBV28 with TRBJ1-2, with TRBD1 matching 8 bases. CDR1 is MDHEN, CDR2 SYDVKM, per germline. With 2 bases clipped from V and 5 bases from J, the junction kept 7 bases outside the gene matches. CDR3 length equals 15 residues. The CDR3 reads CASSLPRGREYGYTF. CDR3 nucleotide sequence: TGTGCCAGCAGTTTACCCAGGGGGCGCGAATATGGCTACACCTTC.

The chain uses TRBV5-6 and TRBJ1-5; D is undetermined. Trimming took off 1 base at V and 0 bases at J, with 8 bases between the two ends. Per the germline V gene, CDR1 is SGHDT and CDR2 is YYEEEE. This CDR3 is built from 15 residues. CDR3 coding DNA: TGTGCCAGCAGCTTGTCGGGTCTTAGCAATCAGCCCCAGCATTTT. Protein: CASSLSGLSNQPQHF.

The chain carries TRBV7-8 and TRBJ2-3; D ambiguous. The length of the CDR3 is 16 residues. Trimming took off 2 bases at V and 1 base at J, with 13 bases between the two ends. Germline lookup yields CDR1 SGHVS and CDR2 FQNEAQ. The CDR3 DNA reads TGTGCCAGCAGCTTAATTTCGGCGGCCCGCACAGATACGCAGTATTTT. Amino acids: CASSLISAARTDTQYF.

The chain carries TRBV19 and TRBJ1-1; D may be TRBD1 (6 bases). Germline V gives CDR1 LNHDA, CDR2 SQIVND (reference sequence). The CDR3 covers 14 residues. Trimming shortened V by 7 bases and J by 0 bases, and 12 bases separated the two germline ends. The CDR3 DNA sequence: TGTGCCAGTAAACTCACAGGGATGAACACTGAAGCTTTCTTT. Its translation is CASKLTGMNTEAFF.

J is TRBJ1-2 and V is TRBV5-6; the D gene is possibly TRBD1 (5 bases). The CDR3 is 12 residues long. The V end lost 3 bases, the J end lost 8 bases, and 11 bases lay between the germline ends. Germline-derived CDR1 and CDR2 are SGHDT and YYEEEE. The CDR3 DNA follows: TGTGCCAGCAGCTCCAGGGTGAGGGGCTACACCTTC. It is translated as CASSSRVRGYTF.

This clone came up a few times. The rearrangement uses TRBV4-1 and TRBJ2-1; TRBD2 aligns across 11 bases. The germline CDR1 and CDR2 sequences are MGHRA and YSYEKL. With 4 bases clipped from V and 6 bases from J, the junction kept 8 bases outside the gene matches. The CDR3 loop spans 16 amino acids. CDR3 coding DNA: TGCGCCAGCAGCCTACTAGGACTAGCGGGCGGCAATGAGCAGTTCTTC. Translated: CASSLLGLAGGNEQFF.

This clone was seen a few times. V and J are TRBV9 and TRBJ2-1, with TRBD1 matching over 9 bases. Germline loops: CDR1 SGDLS, CDR2 YYNGEE. The CDR3 loop spans 14 amino acids. Unmatched junction bases numbered 3, after V lost 4 bases and J lost 4 bases. The CDR3 DNA follows: TGTGCCAGCAGCCCCGGGACAGGGTACAATGAGCAGTTCTTC. Translation gives CASSPGTGYNEQFF.

This clone was observed a few times. The chain couples TRBV5-4 to TRBJ2-1, with 11 bases aligning to TRBD2. After removal of 4 bases from V and 5 bases from J, the junction contained 5 bases not matched to a gene. This CDR3 is built from 15 residues. Germline lookup yields CDR1 SGHNT and CDR2 YYREEE (reference sequence). CDR3 coding DNA: TGTGCCAGCAGCCCCGGGACTAGCGGCCACAATGAGCAGTTCTTC. Translated: CASSPGTSGHNEQFF.

This chain links TRBV7-2 with TRBJ2-1; 14 bases map to TRBD2. Germline V gene sequence: CDR1 SGHTA, CDR2 FQGNSA. This CDR3 spans 17 amino acids. V trimming: 3 bases; J trimming: 3 bases; junction bases outside the gene matches: 4. As DNA, the CDR3 is TGTGCCAGCAGCTTGACTAGCGGGAGGGCCGTCTACAATGAGCAGTTCTTC. It codes for CASSLTSGRAVYNEQFF.